This is a list of T cell receptor beta chains from one sample in a study of OX40 agonist ivuxolimab in advanced cancers. Here immunoSEQ multiplex PCR was the method, and the copy in TCRdb shows in-frame clones only, minus some. This table holds some 10,000 clones, 70% to 80% found once. This specimen was CD4+ or CD8+ T cells sorted from blood, taken in a trial of the OX40 agonist ivuxolimab. These receptor sequences come from an adult with an advanced solid tumor such as melanoma, head and neck, liver or kidney cancer. Each CDR3 is given with its conserved first and last residue. D genes are given only for firm matches. Part of the rows lack a size; the others show once, few, many or a class for expanded clones.

d_gene	v_gene	j_gene	abundance	CDR3aa	CDR3nt
NA	TRBV27	TRBJ1-5	NA	CASRLLDPNQPQHF	TGTGCCAGCAGACTCCTGGACCCCAATCAGCCCCAGCATTTT
NA	TRBV29-1	TRBJ2-3	NA	CSFKSAHGKGQQDTQYF	TGCAGCTTCAAGTCCGCCCATGGGAAGGGGCAGCAAGATACGCAGTATTTT
TRBD1	TRBV6-6	TRBJ1-2	NA	CASLRTGTNYGYTF	TGTGCCAGCCTCAGGACAGGAACTAACTATGGCTACACCTTC
NA	TRBV5-6	TRBJ2-1	NA	CASSLAYEQFF	TGTGCCAGCAGCTTGGCCTATGAGCAGTTCTTC
NA	TRBV7-3	TRBJ2-1	NA	CASSLGPSGGLNEQFF	TGTGCCAGCAGCTTGGGCCCCTCTGGGGGGTTGAATGAGCAGTTCTTC
NA	TRBV27	TRBJ1-5	few	CASSFPSNRPQHF	TGTGCCAGCAGTTTCCCTTCCAATAGGCCCCAGCATTTT
TRBD2	TRBV25-1	TRBJ2-5	NA	CASSEPGLAGETQYF	TGTGCCAGCAGTGAACCGGGACTAGCGGGGGAGACCCAGTACTTC
NA	TRBV7-3	TRBJ2-5	NA	CASSLQGETQYF	TGTGCCAGCAGCTTACAGGGGGAGACCCAGTACTTC
NA	TRBV19	TRBJ2-1	NA	CASSIARVDEQFF	TGTGCCAGTAGTATAGCACGGGTCGATGAGCAGTTCTTC
TRBD1	TRBV5-1	TRBJ1-2	NA	CASSLRGRVDGYTF	TGCGCCAGCAGCTTGAGGGGGCGCGTTGATGGCTACACCTTC
NA	TRBV7-9	TRBJ2-7	few	CASSALQGEDYEQYF	TGTGCCAGCAGCGCCCTCCAGGGGGAGGACTACGAGCAGTACTTC
TRBD1	TRBV9	TRBJ2-3	NA	CASSPGQGTDTQYF	TGTGCCAGCAGCCCCGGACAGGGAACAGATACGCAGTATTTT
TRBD1	TRBV4-1	TRBJ1-4	NA	CASSQVPTGGLGKLFF	TGCGCCAGCAGCCAAGTCCCGACAGGGGGGTTAGGAAAACTGTTTTTT
NA	TRBV12-2	TRBJ1-2	NA	CASRFHSGTLANYGYTF	TGTGCAAGTCGCTTTCACTCGGGAACCCTTGCTAACTATGGCTACACCTTC
TRBD2	TRBV9	TRBJ2-5	NA	CASSADRGGPQETQYF	TGTGCCAGCAGCGCCGATCGCGGGGGGCCCCAAGAGACCCAGTACTTC
NA	TRBV7-9	TRBJ2-7	NA	CASSLVTQSSYEQYF	TGTGCCAGCAGCTTAGTGACTCAGAGCTCCTACGAGCAGTACTTC
TRBD2	TRBV10-3	TRBJ2-3	NA	CAIGERTSGGTDTQYF	TGTGCCATCGGCGAACGGACTAGCGGGGGCACAGATACGCAGTATTTT
TRBD2	TRBV9	TRBJ2-1	once	CASSVEGSGGDEQFF	TGTGCCAGCAGCGTAGAAGGTAGCGGGGGCGATGAGCAGTTCTTC
NA	TRBV13	TRBJ1-3	few	CASSFRKGSGNTIYF	TGTGCCAGCAGCTTTCGTAAAGGGTCTGGAAACACCATATATTTT
NA	TRBV11-3	TRBJ1-1	NA	CASSLVRDEAFF	TGTGCCAGCAGCTTAGTCAGAGATGAAGCTTTCTTT
NA	TRBV5-1	TRBJ2-7	NA	CASSLAGQLYEQYF	TGCGCCAGCAGCTTGGCCGGACAGCTCTACGAGCAGTACTTC
TRBD2	TRBV7-9	TRBJ2-7	NA	CASSSVAGGYEQYF	TGTGCCAGCAGCTCGGTTGCGGGGGGTTACGAGCAGTACTTC
NA	TRBV19	TRBJ1-1	NA	CASRRGIGTEAFF	TGTGCCAGTAGGCGGGGAATCGGGACTGAAGCTTTCTTT
TRBD2	TRBV4-1	TRBJ2-1	NA	CASSRGTSGTSYNEQFF	TGCGCCAGCAGCCGAGGGACTAGCGGGACGTCCTACAATGAGCAGTTCTTC
NA	TRBV11-1	TRBJ2-1	few	CASSILGAQGNEQFF	TGTGCCAGCAGTATACTGGGGGCGCAAGGCAATGAGCAGTTCTTC
NA	TRBV28	TRBJ1-5	NA	CASGRGILSNQPQHF	TGTGCCAGCGGACGGGGGATTCTGAGCAATCAGCCCCAGCATTTT